This T cell receptor beta chain is from a study of shared clonotypes between healthy human individuals. V lost 6 bases and J lost 4; bases outside the gene matches: 6. The CDR3 length is 15 residues. Germline-derived CDR1 and CDR2 are SQVTM and ANQGSEA. Authors' methods: ImmunoSEQ yielded junction-only sequences lacking quality scores, so filtering differed. Profiled with immunoSEQ multiplex PCR; TCRdb holds only in-frame clones, not every one. V, J and clone size were drawn from that table, and D and trimming were deduced from the DNA. The sample has fewer than 500,000 clones; over 75% are singletons.

This chain uses TRBV29-1 with TRBJ2-3; 14 bases map to TRBD2. The source is a woman between 35 and 50 years old in good health. Some clones in this sample may be carry-over from other donors' samples. The material sequenced was PBMCs. This chain's CDR3 is CSVSPGLAGADTQYF. The CDR3 bases are TGCAGCGTCTCCCCGGGACTAGCGGGAGCAGATACGCAGTATTTT.